Listed here are 10 T cell receptor beta chains from one sample, sequenced in a study of blood T cells in healthy people across ages (dated by TCRdb to about 2015). The protocol used for the library was 5' RACE. TCRdb names Illumina HiSeq 2500 as the instrument used. A second PCR of roughly 7 to 11 cycles was performed with a sample-barcoded 5' primer and a J-beta primer mix. TCRdb cleaned the public reads at Q25 with fastp, built clones with MiXCR and kept in-frame beta chains. Identical CDR3 proteins give one entry, which carries the most common genes and DNA. This sample has about 970,000 distinct CDR3 sequences in its table, and 51% of those were observed once. Around 21% of the sample is taken by the ten largest. Source material: blood. These receptors originate from a woman in her fifties or sixties in good health.

The rearrangement joins TRBV6-1 to TRBJ1-6; D remains unclear. Trimming pared 7 bases from V and 2 bases from J, leaving 15 bases between. Germline CDR1 and CDR2: MNHNS and SASEGT. The CDR3 extends over 16 amino acids. This CDR3 is CASKPRANAYNSPLHF. The CDR3 nucleotides read TGTGCCAGCAAGCCGCGGGCGAACGCCTATAATTCACCCCTCCACTTT.

V gene TRBV28 combines with J gene TRBJ2-3; a possible D gene is TRBD2 (5 bases). V lost 8 bases and J lost 3, with 9 bases in between. Germline CDR1 reads MDHEN; CDR2 reads SYDVKM. The CDR3 loop spans 12 amino acids. Here the CDR3 reads CASEGLTDTQYF. The CDR3 region has the DNA TGTGCCAGCGAGGGCCTGACAGATACGCAGTATTTT.

J is TRBJ1-2 and V is TRBV6-5; no reliable D call. The CDR3 contains 16 residues. The V gene lost 0 bases and the J gene lost 8 bases, with 19 bases spanning the gap. From germline, CDR1 is MNHEY and CDR2 SVGAGI. Here the CDR3 DNA reads TGTGCCAGCAGTTACTCGAAATATACAGCCTTGCGGGGCTACACCTTC. Amino acid sequence: CASSYSKYTALRGYTF.

Details on this clonotype: Compared with germline, one end of the junction differs, possibly owing to a read error. The CDR3 region is CVSSPRLDNDGYTF. Written as DNA, the CDR3 is TGTGTCAGCAGTCCCCGGCTCGACAACGATGGCTACACCTTC. This chain uses TRBV25-1 with TRBJ1-2; D unresolved. CDR1 and CDR2 (germline): MGHDK, SYGVNS. The CDR3 is made up of 14 amino acids.

The chain couples TRBV20-1 to TRBJ2-5; D remains unclear. The J call could be wrong; TRBJ2-7 is a better fit for the DNA end. Germline V lookup: CDR1 DFQATT, CDR2 SNEGSKA (reference sequence). This CDR3 has 13 residues. The DNA of the CDR3 is TGCAGTGCTATTTCAAACCAAGACCACGAGCAGTACTTC. The encoded protein is CSAISNQDHEQYF.

This clonotype was counted a few times. This rearrangement joins TRBV10-2 to TRBJ1-5, with TRBD1 matching 8 bases. The V gene's germline CDR1 is WSHSY and CDR2 SAAADI. The CDR3 is 15 residues long. The V segment lost 4 bases and the J segment 1 base; nucleotides outside the gene matches: 3. The CDR3 sequence: CASSVDRASNQPQHF. Written as DNA, the CDR3 is TGCGCCAGCAGTGTGGACAGGGCGAGCAATCAGCCCCAGCATTTT.

The V call is TRBV20-1, the J call TRBJ2-1, with D possibly matching TRBD2 (6 bases). This CDR3 comprises 15 residues. V shed 4 bases and J shed 10 bases, with 23 bases lying between them. Looked up from germline, CDR1 is DFQATT and CDR2 is SNEGSKA (reference sequence). CDR3 loop: CSAIVEGLLSQEQFF. In DNA, the CDR3 is TGCAGTGCTATAGTGGAGGGGCTCTTATCCCAGGAGCAGTTCTTC.

Details on this clonotype: One junction end disagrees with the germline gene, perhaps due to a read error. The chain recombines TRBV5-1 with TRBJ2-5; TRBD2 matches 9 bases. Germline CDR1 SGHRS, CDR2 YFSETQ. The CDR3 consists of 15 residues. The CDR3 bases are TGCGCCAGCAGCTTCCTACTAGCGGGTCGAGAGACCCGGTACTTC. It codes for CASSFLLAGRETRYF.

This clonotype turned up a few times. The gene calls are TRBV4-3 and TRBJ2-3; D gene ambiguous. CDR1 and CDR2 (germline): LGHNA, YSLEER. This CDR3 spans 13 amino acids. V was clipped by 2 bases and J by 4 bases, with 7 bases between them. CDR3 in amino acids: CASSQPPADTQYF. CDR3 nucleotides: TGCGCCAGCAGCCAACCCCCGGCAGATACGCAGTATTTT.

The CDR3 bases are TGTGCCAGCAGATCAACAGGACAAGTTCTTAATCAGCCCCAGCATTTT. Translating gives CASRSTGQVLNQPQHF. The J gene is TRBJ1-5, the V gene TRBV6-1; tentatively, D is TRBD1 (5 bases). CDR1 MNHNS and CDR2 SASEGT come from the germline V gene. Trimming removed 6 bases at V and 4 bases at J, with 19 bases between. The CDR3 loop spans 16 amino acids.